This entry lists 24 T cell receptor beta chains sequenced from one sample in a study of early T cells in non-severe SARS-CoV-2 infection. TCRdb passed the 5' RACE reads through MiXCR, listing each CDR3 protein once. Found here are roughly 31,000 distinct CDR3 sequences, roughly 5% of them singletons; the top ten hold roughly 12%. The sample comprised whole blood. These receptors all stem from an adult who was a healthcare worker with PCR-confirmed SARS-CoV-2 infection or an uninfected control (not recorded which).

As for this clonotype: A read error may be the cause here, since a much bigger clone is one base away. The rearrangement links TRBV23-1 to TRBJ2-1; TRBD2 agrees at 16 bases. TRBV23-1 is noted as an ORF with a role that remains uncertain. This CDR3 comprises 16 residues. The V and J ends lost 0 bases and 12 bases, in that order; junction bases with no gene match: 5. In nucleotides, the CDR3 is TGCGCCAGCAGTCAATCGGGACTAGCGGGAGGGCATAGGCAGTTCTTC. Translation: CASSQSGLAGGHRQFF.

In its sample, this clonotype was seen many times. CDR3 loop: CASSIRSDRDYGYTF. The CDR3 region has the DNA TGTGCCAGCAGCATTCGATCCGACAGGGACTATGGCTACACCTTC. The chain recombines TRBV7-9 with TRBJ1-2; 7 bases match TRBD1. The V gene's germline CDR1 is SEHNR and CDR2 FQNEAQ (reference sequence). This CDR3 comprises 15 residues. V lost 5 bases and J lost 3; bases outside the gene matches: 9.

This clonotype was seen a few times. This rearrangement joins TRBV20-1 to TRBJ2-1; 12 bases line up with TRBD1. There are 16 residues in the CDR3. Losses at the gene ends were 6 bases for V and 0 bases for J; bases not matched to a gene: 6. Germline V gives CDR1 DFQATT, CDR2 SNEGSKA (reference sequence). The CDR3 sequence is CSAPGQGAYSYNEQFF. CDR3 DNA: TGCAGTGCGCCGGGACAGGGGGCTTACTCCTACAATGAGCAGTTCTTC.

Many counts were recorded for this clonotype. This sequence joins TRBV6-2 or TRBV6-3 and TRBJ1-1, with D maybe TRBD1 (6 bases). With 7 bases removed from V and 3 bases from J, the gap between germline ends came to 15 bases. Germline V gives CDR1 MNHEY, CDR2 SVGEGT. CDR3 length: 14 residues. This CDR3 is CASTRGVRHTEAFF. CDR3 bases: TGTGCCAGCACCAGGGGTGTTCGTCACACTGAAGCTTTCTTT.

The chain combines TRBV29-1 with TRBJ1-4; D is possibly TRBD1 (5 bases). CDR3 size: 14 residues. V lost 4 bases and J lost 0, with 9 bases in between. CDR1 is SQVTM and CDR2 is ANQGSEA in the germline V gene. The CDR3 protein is CSVVGAATNEKLFF. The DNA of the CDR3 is TGCAGCGTTGTAGGGGCTGCAACTAATGAAAAACTGTTTTTT.

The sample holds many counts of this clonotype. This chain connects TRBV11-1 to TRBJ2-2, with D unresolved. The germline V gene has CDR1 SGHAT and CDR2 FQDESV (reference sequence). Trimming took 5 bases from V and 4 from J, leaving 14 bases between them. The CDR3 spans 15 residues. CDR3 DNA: TGTGCCAGCAGCCCTACGGAGCTGGGCACCGGGGAGCTGTTTTTT. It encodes CASSPTELGTGELFF.

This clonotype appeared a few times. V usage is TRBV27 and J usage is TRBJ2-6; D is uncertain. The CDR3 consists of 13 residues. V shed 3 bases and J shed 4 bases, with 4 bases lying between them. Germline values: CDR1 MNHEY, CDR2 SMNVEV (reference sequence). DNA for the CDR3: TGTGCCAGCAGTTTCCAAGGGGCCAACGTCCTGACTTTC. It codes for CASSFQGANVLTF.

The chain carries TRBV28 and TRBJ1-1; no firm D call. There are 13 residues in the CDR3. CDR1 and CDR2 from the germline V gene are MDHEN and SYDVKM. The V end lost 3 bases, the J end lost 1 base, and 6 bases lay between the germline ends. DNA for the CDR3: TGTGCCAGCAGTTTCCTCTGGAACACTGAAGCTTTCTTT. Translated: CASSFLWNTEAFF.

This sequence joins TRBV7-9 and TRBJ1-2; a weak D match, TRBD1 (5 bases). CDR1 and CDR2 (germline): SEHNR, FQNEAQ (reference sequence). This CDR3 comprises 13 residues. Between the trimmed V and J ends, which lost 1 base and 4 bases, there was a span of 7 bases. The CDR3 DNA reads TGTGCCAGCAGCTTAGGACAGTTCTATGGCTACACCTTC. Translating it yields CASSLGQFYGYTF.

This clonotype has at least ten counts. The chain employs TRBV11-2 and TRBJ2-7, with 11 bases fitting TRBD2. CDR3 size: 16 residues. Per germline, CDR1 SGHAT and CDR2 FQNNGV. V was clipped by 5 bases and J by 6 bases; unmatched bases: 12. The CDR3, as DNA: TGTGCCAGCAGCCCTTCCCCCGGACTAGCGGGTATCGAGCAGTACTTC. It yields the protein CASSPSPGLAGIEQYF.

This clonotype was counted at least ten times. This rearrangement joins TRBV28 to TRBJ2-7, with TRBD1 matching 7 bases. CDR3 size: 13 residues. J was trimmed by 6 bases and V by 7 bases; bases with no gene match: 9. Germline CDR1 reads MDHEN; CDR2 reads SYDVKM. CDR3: CASTLTGYGEQYF. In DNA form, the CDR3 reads TGTGCCAGCACCTTGACAGGGTACGGCGAGCAGTACTTC.

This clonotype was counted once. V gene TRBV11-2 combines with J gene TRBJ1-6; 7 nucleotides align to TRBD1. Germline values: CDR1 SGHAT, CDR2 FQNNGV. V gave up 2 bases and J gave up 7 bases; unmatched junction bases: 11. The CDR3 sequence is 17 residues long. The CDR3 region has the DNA TGTGCCAGCAGCTTACCTAATAGACAGGGACCGAATTCACCCCTCCACTTT. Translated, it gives CASSLPNRQGPNSPLHF.

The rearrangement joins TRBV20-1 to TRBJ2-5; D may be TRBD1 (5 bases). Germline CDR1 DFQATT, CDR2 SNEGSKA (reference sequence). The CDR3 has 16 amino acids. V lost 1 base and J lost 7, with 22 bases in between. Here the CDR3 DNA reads TGCAGTGCTAGAGGGGGTCAGGGATTGCTCGCGAGGACCCAGTACTTC. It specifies CSARGGQGLLARTQYF.

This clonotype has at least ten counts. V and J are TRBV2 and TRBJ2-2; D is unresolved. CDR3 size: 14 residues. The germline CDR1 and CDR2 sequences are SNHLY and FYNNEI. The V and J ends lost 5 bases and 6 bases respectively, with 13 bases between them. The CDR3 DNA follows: TGTGCCAGCAGTCTGACGGTTTTCTCCGGGGAGCTGTTTTTT. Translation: CASSLTVFSGELFF. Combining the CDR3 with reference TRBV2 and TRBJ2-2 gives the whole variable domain EPEVTQTPSHQVTQMGQEVILRCVPISNHLYFYWYRQILGQKVEFLVSFYNNEISEKSEIFDDQFSVERPDGSNFTLKIRSTKLEDSAMYFCASSLTVFSGELFFGEGSRLTVL.

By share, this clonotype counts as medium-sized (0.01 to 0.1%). DNA for the CDR3: TGTGCCAGCAGTTTGGTCAGGGACGGCGGGGAGCTGTTTTTT. Translation gives CASSLVRDGGELFF. The chain links TRBV12-3 or TRBV12-4 to TRBJ2-2, with D perhaps given as TRBD1 or TRBD2 (5 bases each). The CDR3 is made up of 14 amino acids. Trimming took 3 bases from V and 7 from J, leaving 12 bases between them.

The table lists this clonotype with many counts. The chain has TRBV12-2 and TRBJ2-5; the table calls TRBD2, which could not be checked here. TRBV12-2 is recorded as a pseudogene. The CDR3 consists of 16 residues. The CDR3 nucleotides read TGTGCAAGTCGCTTCCTGAGGGCGGGAGGGCTAGAGACCCAGTACTTC. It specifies CASRFLRAGGLETQYF.

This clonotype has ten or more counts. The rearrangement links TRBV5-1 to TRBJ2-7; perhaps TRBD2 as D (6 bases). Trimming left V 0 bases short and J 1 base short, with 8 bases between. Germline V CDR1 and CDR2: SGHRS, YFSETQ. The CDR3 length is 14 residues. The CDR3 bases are TGCGCCAGCAGCTTGGTTGCGGGGTCCTACGAGCAGTACTTC. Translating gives CASSLVAGSYEQYF.

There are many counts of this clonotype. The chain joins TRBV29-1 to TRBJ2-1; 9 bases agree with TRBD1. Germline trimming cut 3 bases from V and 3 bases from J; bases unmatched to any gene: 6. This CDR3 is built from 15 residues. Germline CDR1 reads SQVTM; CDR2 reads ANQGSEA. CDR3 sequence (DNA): TGCAGCGTTGAGGGACAGGGAAGGAACTACAATGAGCAGTTCTTC. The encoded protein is CSVEGQGRNYNEQFF.

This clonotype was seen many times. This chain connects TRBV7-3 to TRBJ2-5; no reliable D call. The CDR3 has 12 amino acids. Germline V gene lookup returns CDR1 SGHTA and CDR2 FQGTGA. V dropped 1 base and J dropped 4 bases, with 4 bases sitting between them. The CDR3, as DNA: TGTGCCAGCAGCTTAAGGGGAGAGACCCAGTACTTC. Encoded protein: CASSLRGETQYF. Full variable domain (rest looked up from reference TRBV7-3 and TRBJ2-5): GAGVSQTPSNKVTEKGKYVELRCDPISGHTALYWYRQSLGQGPEFLIYFQGTGAADDSGLPNDRFFAVRPEGSVSTLKIQRTERGDSAVYLCASSLRGETQYFGPGTRLLVL.

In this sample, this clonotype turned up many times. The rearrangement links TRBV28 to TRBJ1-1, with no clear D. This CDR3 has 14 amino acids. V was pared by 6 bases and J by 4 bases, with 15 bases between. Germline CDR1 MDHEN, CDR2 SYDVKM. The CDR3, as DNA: TGTGCCAGCAGCCCTACCCAGTTAGGCACTGAAGCTTTCTTT. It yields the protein CASSPTQLGTEAFF.

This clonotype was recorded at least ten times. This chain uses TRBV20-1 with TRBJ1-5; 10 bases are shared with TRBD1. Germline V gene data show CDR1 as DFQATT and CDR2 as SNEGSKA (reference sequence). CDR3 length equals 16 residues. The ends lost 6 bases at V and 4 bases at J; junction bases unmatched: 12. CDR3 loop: CSAITGTGVNNQPQHF. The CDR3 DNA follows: TGCAGTGCAATAACCGGGACAGGGGTTAATAATCAGCCCCAGCATTTT.

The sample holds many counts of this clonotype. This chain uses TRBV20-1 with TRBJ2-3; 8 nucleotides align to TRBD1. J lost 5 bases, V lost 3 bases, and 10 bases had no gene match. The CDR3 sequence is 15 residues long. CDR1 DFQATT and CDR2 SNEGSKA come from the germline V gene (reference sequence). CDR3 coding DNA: TGCAGTGCTAGGAGGCCCCAGGGGGCGGGAGATACGCAGTATTTT. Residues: CSARRPQGAGDTQYF.

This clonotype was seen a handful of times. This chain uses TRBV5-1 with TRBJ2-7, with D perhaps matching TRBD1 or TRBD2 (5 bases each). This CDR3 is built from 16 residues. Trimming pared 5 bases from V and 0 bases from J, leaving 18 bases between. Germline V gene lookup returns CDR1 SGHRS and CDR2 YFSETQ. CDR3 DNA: TGCGCCAGCAGGGTGGCCGGGACCGAGAGCTCCTACGAGCAGTACTTC. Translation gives CASRVAGTESSYEQYF.

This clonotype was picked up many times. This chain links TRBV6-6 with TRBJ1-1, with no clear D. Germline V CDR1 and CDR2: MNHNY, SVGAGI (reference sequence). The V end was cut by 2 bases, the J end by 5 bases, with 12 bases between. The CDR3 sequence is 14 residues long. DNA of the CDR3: TGTGCCAGCAGTTACGAAGAAAGGATGACTGAAGCTTTCTTT. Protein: CASSYEERMTEAFF.